The clone carrying this T cell receptor beta chain was seen once. The sample belongs to a study of cytomegalovirus exposure and HLA in healthy donors. V was shortened by 6 bases and J by 4 bases, with 16 bases between the two germline ends. Germline CDR1 reads KGHSH; CDR2 reads LQKENI. The CDR3 runs 14 residues. The PCR contained 60 Vbeta and 13 Jbeta primers. Sequencing used immunoSEQ multiplex PCR; TCRdb keeps in-frame clones, though not all of them. The sample contains some 120,000 clones, 80% of which appear only once. Sequencing was carried out using PBMCs. The chain is built from TRBV18 and TRBJ2-7; D might be TRBD2 (7 bases). The origin of this receptor is a female donor in good health and CMV-seronegative. The CDR3: CASSGSGGRYEQYF. DNA of the CDR3: TGTGCCAGCTCGGGTTCCGGGGGGCGATACGAGCAGTACTTC.